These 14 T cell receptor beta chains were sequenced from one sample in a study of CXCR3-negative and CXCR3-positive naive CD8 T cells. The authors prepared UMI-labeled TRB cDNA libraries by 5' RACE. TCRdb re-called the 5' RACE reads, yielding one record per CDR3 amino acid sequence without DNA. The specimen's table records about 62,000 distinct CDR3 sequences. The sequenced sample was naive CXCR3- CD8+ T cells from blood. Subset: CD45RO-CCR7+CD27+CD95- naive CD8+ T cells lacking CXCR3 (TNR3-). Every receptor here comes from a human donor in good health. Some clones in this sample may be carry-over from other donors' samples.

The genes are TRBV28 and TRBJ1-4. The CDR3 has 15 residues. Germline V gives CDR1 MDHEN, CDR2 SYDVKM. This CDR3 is CASTFEGRGNEKLFF.

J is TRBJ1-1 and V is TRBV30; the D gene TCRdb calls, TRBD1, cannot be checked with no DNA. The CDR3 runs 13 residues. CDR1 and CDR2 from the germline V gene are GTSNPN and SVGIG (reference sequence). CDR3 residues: CAWSYGGDTEAFF.

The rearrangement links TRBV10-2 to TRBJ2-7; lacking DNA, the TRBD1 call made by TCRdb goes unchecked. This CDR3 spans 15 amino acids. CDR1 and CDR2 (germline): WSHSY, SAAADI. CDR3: CASSEGTGAIYEQYF.

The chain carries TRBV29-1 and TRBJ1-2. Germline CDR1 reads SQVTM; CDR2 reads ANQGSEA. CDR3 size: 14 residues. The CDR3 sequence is CSVEAPGESYGYTF.

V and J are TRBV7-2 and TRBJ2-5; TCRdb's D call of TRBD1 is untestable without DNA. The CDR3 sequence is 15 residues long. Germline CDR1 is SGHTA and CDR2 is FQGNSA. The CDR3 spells CASSSWTGMGETQYF.

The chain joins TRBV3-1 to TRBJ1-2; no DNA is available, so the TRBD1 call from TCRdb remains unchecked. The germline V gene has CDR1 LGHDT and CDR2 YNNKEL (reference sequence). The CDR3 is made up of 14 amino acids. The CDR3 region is CASSPGQGGYGYTF.

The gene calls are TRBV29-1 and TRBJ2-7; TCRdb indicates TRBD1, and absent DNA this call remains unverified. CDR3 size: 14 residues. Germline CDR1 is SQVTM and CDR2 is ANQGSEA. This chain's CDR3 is CSVEKLTGTIEQYF.

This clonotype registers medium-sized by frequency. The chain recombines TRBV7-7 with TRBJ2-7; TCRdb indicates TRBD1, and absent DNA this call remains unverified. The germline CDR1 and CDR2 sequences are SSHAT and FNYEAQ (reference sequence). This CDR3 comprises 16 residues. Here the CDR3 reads CASSLGPDPGAYEQYF.

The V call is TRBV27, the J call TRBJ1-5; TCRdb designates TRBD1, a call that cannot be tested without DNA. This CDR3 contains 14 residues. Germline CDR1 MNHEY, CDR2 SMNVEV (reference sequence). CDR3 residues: CASSWAGDNQPQHF.

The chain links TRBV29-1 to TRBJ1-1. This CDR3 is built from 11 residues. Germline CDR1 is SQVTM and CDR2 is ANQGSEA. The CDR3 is CSVGLNTEAFF.

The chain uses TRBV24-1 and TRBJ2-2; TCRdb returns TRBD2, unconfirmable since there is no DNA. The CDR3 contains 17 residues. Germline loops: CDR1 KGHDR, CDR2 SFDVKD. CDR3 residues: CATSGLAGGRDTGELFF.

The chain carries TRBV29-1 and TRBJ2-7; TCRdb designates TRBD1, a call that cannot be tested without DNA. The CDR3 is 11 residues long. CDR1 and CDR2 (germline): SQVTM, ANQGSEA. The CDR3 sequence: CSGRDGYEQYF.

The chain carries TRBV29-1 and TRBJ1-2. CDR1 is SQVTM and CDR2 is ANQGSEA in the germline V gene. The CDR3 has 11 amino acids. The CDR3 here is CSVVTAYGYTF.

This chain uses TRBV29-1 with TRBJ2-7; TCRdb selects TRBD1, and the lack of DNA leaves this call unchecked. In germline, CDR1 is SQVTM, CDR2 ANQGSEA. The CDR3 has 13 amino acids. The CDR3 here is CSVPGQGFYEQYF.